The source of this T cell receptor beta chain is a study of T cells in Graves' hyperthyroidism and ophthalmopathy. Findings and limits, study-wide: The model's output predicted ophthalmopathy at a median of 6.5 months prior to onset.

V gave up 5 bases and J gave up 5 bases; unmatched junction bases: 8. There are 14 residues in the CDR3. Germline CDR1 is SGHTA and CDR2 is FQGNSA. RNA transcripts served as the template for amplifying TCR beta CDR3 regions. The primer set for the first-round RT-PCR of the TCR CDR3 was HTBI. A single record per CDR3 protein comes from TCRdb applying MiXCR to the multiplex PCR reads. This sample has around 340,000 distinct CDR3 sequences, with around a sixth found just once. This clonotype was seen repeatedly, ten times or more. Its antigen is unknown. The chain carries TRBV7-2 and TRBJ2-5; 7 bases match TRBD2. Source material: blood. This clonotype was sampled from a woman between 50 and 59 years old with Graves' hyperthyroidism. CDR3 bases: TGTGCCAGCAGCCCTGGCGGGGGTGGGGAGACCCAGTACTTC. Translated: CASSPGGGGETQYF.